The clone carrying this T cell receptor (beta chain) has only one observation. This CDR3 region has 15 residues. In germline, CDR1 is LNHNV, CDR2 YYDKDF (reference sequence). V was cut by 0 bases and J by 0 bases, with 6 bases left in between. This record comes from a study of blood T cell repertoires in COVID-19. Turning to the study itself: COVID-19 samples from acute and convalescent phases originated in the United States, Italy and Spain. Sample material is recorded as cDNA or gDNA derived from T cells, B-cell-depleted T cells, or PBMCs.

Per the original methods: Cell counts per sample came from amplifying reference gene primers. TCRdb keeps only in-frame clones here, not all; method: immunoSEQ multiplex PCR. Clone size and V and J calls were adopted from that table, with D and trimming inferred from the DNA. The sample records 85,000 to 130,000 clones, more than 75% being singletons. The sequencing input was peripheral blood. This clonotype was obtained from a man aged 55-75 years with acute or convalescent COVID-19. The chain is built from TRBV15 and TRBJ2-1; tentative D call: TRBD1 (5 bases). CDR3 sequence reads: CATSRDRVSYNEQFF. The CDR3, as DNA: TGTGCCACCAGCAGAGACAGGGTCTCCTACAATGAGCAGTTCTTC.